These 19 T cell receptor beta chains were all obtained from the same sample, sequenced in a study of cytomegalovirus exposure and HLA in healthy donors. Libraries were prepared by immunoSEQ multiplex PCR; TCRdb keeps only in-frame clonotypes and omits some of them. The sample carries approximately 260,000 clones, around 88% recorded once. Sequenced sample: PBMCs. These receptors came from a woman aged 25-40 years in good health and CMV-seropositive.

The chain uses TRBV11-2 and TRBJ2-1, with D hard to call. From germline, CDR1 is SGHAT and CDR2 FQNNGV. This CDR3 comprises 13 residues. Trimming shortened V by 5 bases and J by 8 bases, and 13 bases separated the two germline ends. The CDR3 DNA reads TGTGCCAGCAGCCCCTGGTCAGTCGATGAGCAGTTCTTC. Translation: CASSPWSVDEQFF.

The chain employs TRBV10-3 and TRBJ2-7, with D possibly matching TRBD1 (6 bases). The germline V gene encodes CDR1 ENHRY and CDR2 SYGVKD. The CDR3 has 16 residues. Between the trimmed V and J ends, which lost 2 bases and 1 base, there was a span of 15 bases. CDR3 amino acids: CAISEIIGTQSYEQYF. As DNA, the CDR3 is TGTGCCATCAGTGAGATTATCGGGACACAGTCCTACGAGCAGTACTTC.

The chain employs TRBV15 and TRBJ1-3; tentative D call: TRBD1 (5 bases). The V and J ends lost 1 base and 4 bases respectively, with 14 bases between them. There are 16 residues in the CDR3. Per the germline V gene, CDR1 is LNHNV and CDR2 is YYDKDF (reference sequence). In nucleotides, the CDR3 is TGTGCCACCAGCAGAGGTTCGACAGCGAGAGGAAACACCATATATTTT. It codes for CATSRGSTARGNTIYF.

This sequence joins TRBV4-1 and TRBJ1-1, with D unresolved. The germline V and J ends were trimmed by 6 bases and 4 bases, with 6 bases remaining between them. The CDR3 is made up of 11 amino acids. CDR1 is MGHRA, CDR2 YSYEKL, per germline. The CDR3 nucleotides are TGCGCCAGCAGTTTTCTCACTGAAGCTTTCTTT. Translation gives CASSFLTEAFF.

The rearrangement uses TRBV30 and TRBJ2-1; D uncertain. CDR3 length equals 11 residues. The V end was cut by 4 bases, the J end by 4 bases, with 5 bases between. Germline V CDR1 and CDR2: GTSNPN, SVGIG (reference sequence). CDR3 coding DNA: TGTGCCTGGAAGGAGTACAATGAGCAGTTCTTC. Encoded protein: CAWKEYNEQFF.

This rearrangement joins TRBV27 to TRBJ1-2, with D possibly matching TRBD1 (6 bases). CDR1 is MNHEY and CDR2 is SMNVEV in the germline V gene (reference sequence). The CDR3 is made up of 17 amino acids. V lost 2 bases to trimming and J lost 4 bases, with 20 bases between them. The CDR3 bases are TGTGCCAGCAGTTTAGGGGGCGGGTCCTTCCTACTCTATGGCTACACCTTC. It encodes CASSLGGGSFLLYGYTF.

The chain is built from TRBV5-1 and TRBJ2-7, with TRBD2 as a possible D gene (5 bases). Germline V gene lookup returns CDR1 SGHRS and CDR2 YFSETQ. Trimming left V 0 bases short and J 3 bases short, with 7 bases between. The CDR3 is 13 residues long. The CDR3 nucleotides read TGCGCCAGCAGCTTGGGTGAGGGCTACGAGCAGTACTTC. Translating gives CASSLGEGYEQYF.

The genes are TRBV5-1 and TRBJ2-5; 9 nucleotides align to TRBD2. CDR1 SGHRS and CDR2 YFSETQ come from the germline V gene. The J segment lost 5 bases and the V segment lost 4 bases, leaving 3 bases of the junction unmatched. This CDR3 has 13 amino acids. The chain's CDR3 is CASSPGTSETQYF. CDR3 nucleotide sequence: TGCGCCAGCAGCCCAGGGACTAGCGAGACCCAGTACTTC.

The CDR3 sequence is CASSFSGSPNTGELFF. The CDR3 region has the DNA TGTGCCAGCAGTTTTAGCGGGAGCCCGAACACCGGGGAGCTGTTTTTT. The rearrangement joins TRBV27 to TRBJ2-2, with 9 bases that match TRBD2. The V gene end was trimmed by 3 bases and the J gene end by 0 bases; junction bases not matched to a gene: 2. CDR1 is MNHEY, CDR2 SMNVEV, per germline (reference sequence). The length of the CDR3 is 16 residues.

The gene calls are TRBV27 and TRBJ2-5; D unclear. Germline loops: CDR1 MNHEY, CDR2 SMNVEV (reference sequence). The length of the CDR3 is 14 residues. V lost 4 bases, J lost 2 bases, and 11 bases lay in between. The CDR3 is CASSSRSPQETQYF. The CDR3 bases are TGTGCCAGCAGTTCCCGGAGTCCGCAAGAGACCCAGTACTTC.

The chain combines TRBV6-5 with TRBJ1-5; 8 nucleotides line up with TRBD1. Germline assignment: CDR1 MNHEY and CDR2 SVGAGI. V dropped 4 bases and J dropped 7; count of bases not matched to a gene: 9. The CDR3 contains 15 residues. CDR3 amino acids: CASSSLTGGRQPQHF. Here the CDR3 DNA reads TGTGCCAGCAGTTCGCTTACAGGGGGAAGACAGCCCCAGCATTTT.

This chain connects TRBV6-6 to TRBJ1-2; a possible D gene is TRBD1 (5 bases). CDR3 length: 13 amino acids. Trimming took 2 bases from V and 1 from J, leaving 5 bases between them. The germline V gene encodes CDR1 MNHNY and CDR2 SVGAGI (reference sequence). CDR3 protein: CASSYDSNYGYTF. The DNA of the CDR3 is TGTGCCAGCAGTTACGACAGTAACTATGGCTACACCTTC.

J is TRBJ2-4 and V is TRBV5-1, with 9 bases identical to TRBD2. CDR1 and CDR2 from the germline V gene are SGHRS and YFSETQ. V was pared by 0 bases and J by 6 bases, with 4 bases of the junction left unmatched. This CDR3 has 15 residues. The DNA for the CDR3 is TGCGCCAGCAGCTTGGATGGGACTAGCAGAAACATTCAGTACTTC. It codes for CASSLDGTSRNIQYF.

The chain employs TRBV13 and TRBJ2-7; 7 bases are shared with TRBD2. This CDR3 contains 15 residues. Germline lookup yields CDR1 PRHDT and CDR2 FYEKMQ (reference sequence). Losses at the gene ends were 0 bases for V and 3 bases for J; bases not matched to a gene: 5. The CDR3 reads CASSLGGGGIYEQYF. CDR3 DNA: TGTGCCAGCAGCTTAGGTGGGGGGGGAATCTACGAGCAGTACTTC.

The genes are TRBV5-1 and TRBJ2-3, with D perhaps TRBD1 (6 bases). Germline-derived CDR1 and CDR2 are SGHRS and YFSETQ. The CDR3 spans 15 residues. V lost 1 base and J 5 bases, leaving 14 bases between the germline ends. CDR3 in DNA: TGCGCCAGCAGCTTGTCCAGGGGTGCGGTAGATACGCAGTATTTT. Its translation is CASSLSRGAVDTQYF.

This chain connects TRBV30 to TRBJ2-3, with TRBD1 matching 9 bases. There are 15 residues in the CDR3. V lost 0 bases and J lost 5; bases outside the gene matches: 6. The germline gives CDR1 GTSNPN, CDR2 SVGIG (reference sequence). The CDR3 spells CAWSVRDREEDTQYF. The CDR3 nucleotides read TGTGCCTGGAGTGTCCGGGACAGGGAGGAAGATACGCAGTATTTT.

V and J are TRBV27 and TRBJ2-1; 11 positions match TRBD2. This CDR3 spans 15 amino acids. Germline V gene lookup returns CDR1 MNHEY and CDR2 SMNVEV (reference sequence). Trimming took 2 bases from V and 6 from J; bases not matched to a gene: 3. The CDR3 protein is CASSLGLAGGNEQFF. CDR3 nucleotide sequence: TGTGCCAGCAGTTTAGGGCTAGCGGGAGGCAATGAGCAGTTCTTC.

The chain recombines TRBV6-5 with TRBJ1-5, with 11 bases that match TRBD1. The germline V gene encodes CDR1 MNHEY and CDR2 SVGAGI. V gave up 8 bases and J gave up 9 bases; unmatched junction bases: 6. This CDR3 has 13 residues. CDR3 nucleotides: TGTGCCAGCTGTAGGGACAGGGGGTGGCCCCAGCATTTT. Translation: CASCRDRGWPQHF.

This clone was seen a handful of times. Here the CDR3 DNA reads TGTGCCAGCAGGGAGGGACAGGAGAGCTATGGCTACACCTTC. Translation: CASREGQESYGYTF. The chain combines TRBV2 with TRBJ1-2; TRBD1 matches 8 bases. V gave up 6 bases and J gave up 4 bases; unmatched junction bases: 7. This CDR3 spans 14 amino acids. Germline-derived CDR1 and CDR2 are SNHLY and FYNNEI. Filled out from reference TRBV2 and TRBJ1-2, the complete variable domain reads EPEVTQTPSHQVTQMGQEVILRCVPISNHLYFYWYRQILGQKVEFLVSFYNNEISEKSEIFDDQFSVERPDGSNFTLKIRSTKLEDSAMYFCASREGQESYGYTFGSGTRLTVV.